The 9 T cell receptor beta chains below were found in one sample sequenced in a study of cytomegalovirus exposure and HLA in healthy donors. PCR involved 60 Vbeta and 13 Jbeta primers. The protocol was immunoSEQ multiplex PCR, while the TCRdb copy is restricted to in-frame clones and leaves out a portion. The sample has 170,000 or so clones; 65% to 90% are singletons. The sample consisted of PBMCs. The receptors derive from a woman aged 18-29 years in good health and CMV-seronegative.

This CDR3 reads CASSLSASGGAGEQYF. As DNA, the CDR3 is TGTGCCAGCAGTTTATCTGCTAGCGGGGGGGCCGGCGAGCAGTACTTC. The V call is TRBV27, the J call TRBJ2-7, with 12 bases that match TRBD2. Germline V gene sequence: CDR1 MNHEY, CDR2 SMNVEV (reference sequence). The CDR3 has 16 residues. J was trimmed by 6 bases and V by 0 bases; bases with no gene match: 6.

The chain recombines TRBV11-1 with TRBJ1-6; D unresolved. V shed 8 bases and J shed 4 bases, with 12 bases lying between them. Germline V lookup: CDR1 SGHAT, CDR2 FQDESV (reference sequence). The CDR3 is 14 amino acids. The CDR3 is CASSLLEYNSPLHF. CDR3 bases: TGTGCCAGCTCGTTATTAGAGTATAATTCACCCCTCCACTTT.

V and J are TRBV6-5 and TRBJ2-3; D is possibly TRBD1 (5 bases). From germline, CDR1 is MNHEY and CDR2 SVGAGI. V lost 0 bases, J lost 3 bases, and 7 bases lay in between. The CDR3 has 14 amino acids. The CDR3 region is CASSYSGPTDTQYF. The CDR3 nucleotides are TGTGCCAGCAGTTACTCGGGGCCTACAGATACGCAGTATTTT.

The CDR3 region has the DNA TGTGCCAGTAGTGTGGACAGGGACTACGAGCAGTACTTC. Encoded protein: CASSVDRDYEQYF. The rearrangement links TRBV19 to TRBJ2-7, with 8 bases lining up with TRBD1. CDR1 and CDR2 from the germline V gene are LNHDA and SQIVND (reference sequence). Trimming cost V 5 bases and J 3 bases; bases outside gene matches: 3. The CDR3 totals 13 residues. The full variable domain, completed using reference TRBV19 and TRBJ2-7, is DGGITQSPKYLFRKEGQNVTLSCEQNLNHDAMYWYRQDPGQGLRLIYYSQIVNDFQKGDIAEGYSVSREKKESFPLTVTSAQKNPTAFYLCASSVDRDYEQYFGPGTRLTVT.

The rearrangement uses TRBV9 and TRBJ2-2; maybe TRBD1 (6 bases). With 6 bases removed from V and 4 bases from J, the gap between germline ends came to 13 bases. CDR1 SGDLS and CDR2 YYNGEE come from the germline V gene. This CDR3 has 14 residues. CDR3 region: CASNKQGITGELFF. DNA for the CDR3: TGTGCCAGCAACAAGCAGGGGATCACCGGGGAGCTGTTTTTT.

The chain joins TRBV6-5 to TRBJ1-3; the D is unclear. Germline V gene sequence: CDR1 MNHEY, CDR2 SVGAGI. V gave up 6 bases and J gave up 0 bases, with 6 bases separating them. The CDR3 is 13 amino acids. The CDR3 DNA reads as TGTGCCAGCAGCCGGGTCTCTGGAAACACCATATATTTT. It is translated as CASSRVSGNTIYF.

CDR3 nucleotide sequence: TGCGCCAGCCGACCCCGCGACTCGGTTTTTTACGAGCAGTACTTC. This encodes CASRPRDSVFYEQYF. The rearrangement joins TRBV10-1 to TRBJ2-7; D unresolved. V lost 8 bases to trimming and J lost 4 bases, with 21 bases between them. The CDR3 contains 15 residues. Per germline, CDR1 WNHNN and CDR2 SYGVQD (reference sequence).

The rearrangement links TRBV6-6 to TRBJ1-4; 8 nucleotides align to TRBD1. The V gene end was trimmed by 7 bases and the J gene end by 7 bases; junction bases not matched to a gene: 8. In germline, CDR1 is MNHNY, CDR2 SVGAGI (reference sequence). There are 14 residues in the CDR3. In DNA form, the CDR3 reads TGTGCCAGCATACTTGGACAGGGCGGTGAAAAACTGTTTTTT. This sequence encodes CASILGQGGEKLFF.

In DNA, the CDR3 is TGTGCCAGCAGAACACTAGCGGGGTTAACCTACGAGCAGTACTTC. This encodes CASRTLAGLTYEQYF. The chain employs TRBV7-2 and TRBJ2-7, with TRBD2 matching 10 bases. CDR1 and CDR2 (germline): SGHTA, FQGNSA. CDR3 length: 15 amino acids. Trimming at V came to 6 bases and at J to 2 bases, leaving 7 bases not matched to a gene.